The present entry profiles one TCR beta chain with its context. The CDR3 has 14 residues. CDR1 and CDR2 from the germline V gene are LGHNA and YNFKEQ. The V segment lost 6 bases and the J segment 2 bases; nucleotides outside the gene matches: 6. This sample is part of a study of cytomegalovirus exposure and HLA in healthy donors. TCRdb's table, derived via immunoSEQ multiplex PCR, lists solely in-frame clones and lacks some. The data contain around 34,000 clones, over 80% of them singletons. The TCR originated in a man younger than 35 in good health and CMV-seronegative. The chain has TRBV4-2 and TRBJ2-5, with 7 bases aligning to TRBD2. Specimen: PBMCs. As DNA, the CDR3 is TGTGCCAGCAGTACTAGCGTGGCACAAGAGACCCAGTACTTC. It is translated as CASSTSVAQETQYF.